These T cell receptor beta chains were read from a single sample in a study of cytomegalovirus exposure and HLA in healthy donors. Clones were read by immunoSEQ multiplex PCR, and TCRdb kept only the in-frame ones, dropping some. With 150,000 or so clones in the sample, the ten largest clones hold about 1.5%. Material for sequencing was PBMCs. The source of these receptors is a middle-aged woman in good health and CMV-seropositive. CDR3s include the opening cysteine and the closing phenylalanine or tryptophan. A D gene is named only where the DNA matches it firmly.

j_gene | v_gene | d_gene | CDR3nt | CDR3aa
TRBJ2-3 | TRBV2 | NA | TGTGCCAGCAGTCCACGGACTGTCACAGATACGCAGTATTTT | CASSPRTVTDTQYF
TRBJ2-5 | TRBV2 | NA | TGTGCCAGCAGGCCAGGGGTTGTGATGGAGACCCAGTACTTC | CASRPGVVMETQYF
TRBJ2-7 | TRBV4-1 | NA | TGCGCCAGCAGCCAAGTTAACGTCCTCACGGAGAGCTCCTACGAGCAGTACTTC | CASSQVNVLTESSYEQYF
TRBJ1-2 | TRBV28 | TRBD1 | TGTGCCAGCAGTTCCCCGACAGGGGCGGTTTATGGCTACACCTTC | CASSSPTGAVYGYTF
TRBJ2-7 | TRBV27 | TRBD1 | TGTGCCAGCCAAACCTCAGGGGGAGACTCCTACGAGCAGTACTTC | CASQTSGGDSYEQYF
TRBJ1-2 | TRBV6-1 | TRBD1 | TGTGCCAGCAGTGAATTAAGGACAGGGGACTATGGCTACACCTTC | CASSELRTGDYGYTF
TRBJ1-4 | TRBV7-6 | TRBD1 | TGTGCCAGCAGCACTTTGGACAGGGGTTATGAAAAACTGTTTTTT | CASSTLDRGYEKLFF
TRBJ2-7 | TRBV30 | NA | TGTGCCTGCCTCGGAGGCTTCTCCTACGAGCAGTACTTC | CACLGGFSYEQYF
TRBJ2-1 | TRBV13 | NA | TGTGCCAGCAGCTCGCGGGATGCCAACAATGAGCAGTTCTTC | CASSSRDANNEQFF
TRBJ2-1 | TRBV19 | TRBD2 | TGTGCCAGTAAGAGGGCGGGAGGGCCGTTCAATGAGCAGTTCTTC | CASKRAGGPFNEQFF
TRBJ2-3 | TRBV19 | TRBD2 | TGTGCCAGTAGAGGAAGCGGGAGTAGTTTGGGCACAGATACGCAGTATTTT | CASRGSGSSLGTDTQYF
TRBJ2-7 | TRBV14 | TRBD2 | TGTGCCAGCAGCCGGACTAGCGGGAGCTACGAGCAGTACTTC | CASSRTSGSYEQYF
TRBJ1-4 | TRBV6-6 | NA | TGTGCCAGCAGACCCGGGACATCGGAAAAACTGTTTTTT | CASRPGTSEKLFF
TRBJ2-3 | TRBV11-3 | TRBD1 | TGTGCCAGCAGCTCAGGAACAGGGGGCGTAACCGATACGCAGTATTTT | CASSSGTGGVTDTQYF
TRBJ2-3 | TRBV19 | NA | TGTGCCAGTAGAGAAGGGGTTGCAGATACGCAGTATTTT | CASREGVADTQYF
TRBJ2-1 | TRBV28 | TRBD2 | TGTGCCAGCAGTTTGGGGCTAGCCGGGTACGATAGCGGGAGAGCATACAATGAGCAGTTCTTC | CASSLGLAGYDSGRAYNEQFF
TRBJ2-5 | TRBV19 | TRBD2 | TGTGCCAGTAGCAGGACTAGCGGGAGTTTAGAGACCCAGTACTTC | CASSRTSGSLETQYF
TRBJ2-7 | TRBV5-6 | NA | TGTGCCAGCAGCTTGGGAGGGCTGGGGGAGCAGTACTTC | CASSLGGLGEQYF
TRBJ2-5 | TRBV5-4 | NA | TGTGCCAGCAGCACGGACATTACGGAGACCCAGTACTTC | CASSTDITETQYF
TRBJ2-7 | TRBV5-5 | TRBD1 | TGTGCCAGCAGCTTGGGGCAGGGGGCCTACGAGCAGTACTTC | CASSLGQGAYEQYF
TRBJ1-4 | TRBV2 | TRBD1 | TGTGCCAGCAGTGCATTAGGGGGCACTAATGAAAAACTGTTTTTT | CASSALGGTNEKLFF
TRBJ2-2 | TRBV7-3 | TRBD2 | TGTGCCAGCAGCGCCAATAGCGGGAGGTTTACCGGGGAGCTGTTTTTT | CASSANSGRFTGELFF
TRBJ2-3 | TRBV28 | NA | TGTGCCAGCAGTGCCCGACAGTTTAGCACAGATACGCAGTATTTT | CASSARQFSTDTQYF
TRBJ2-7 | TRBV28 | NA | TGTGCCAGCAGGCAGGGGAGCCCTATCTACGAGCAGTACTTC | CASRQGSPIYEQYF
TRBJ2-3 | TRBV27 | TRBD1 | TGTGCCAGCAGTTTTTGGACAGGGGGCCTCACAGATACGCAGTATTTT | CASSFWTGGLTDTQYF
TRBJ2-7 | TRBV2 | TRBD1 | TGTGCCAGCAGTGAAAAGGGACAGGGACGCTACGAGCAGTACTTC | CASSEKGQGRYEQYF
TRBJ2-2 | TRBV7-7 | TRBD2 | TGTGCCAGCAGCCAGACTAGCGGGAGAAACACCGGGGAGCTGTTTTTT | CASSQTSGRNTGELFF
TRBJ2-2 | TRBV6-4 | TRBD2 | TGTGCCAGCAGTGACTCGACGTTGGGACTAGCGGGAACCGGGGAGCTGTTTTTT | CASSDSTLGLAGTGELFF
TRBJ2-2 | TRBV5-1 | TRBD2 | TGCGCCAGCAGCCTTAGGACTAGCGGGATCACCGGGGAGCTGTTTTTT | CASSLRTSGITGELFF
TRBJ2-3 | TRBV7-3 | TRBD2 | TGTGCCAGCAGCTCCCTAGCGGGAGGGTCAGATACGCAGTATTTT | CASSSLAGGSDTQYF
TRBJ2-3 | TRBV7-3 | TRBD2 | TGTGCCAGCAGCTTAGGGGAGGGCCGGGCAGATACGCAGTATTTT | CASSLGEGRADTQYF
TRBJ2-7 | TRBV10-3 | TRBD1 | TGTGCCATCAGTGAACCGGGACAGGGAGGCGAGCAGTACTTC | CAISEPGQGGEQYF
TRBJ1-3 | TRBV9 | NA | TGTGCCAGCAGCGTCCTGGCGGCTGGAAACACCATATATTTT | CASSVLAAGNTIYF
TRBJ2-1 | TRBV7-3 | NA | TGTGCCAGCAGCTTCGGGGACAACTACAATGAGCAGTTCTTC | CASSFGDNYNEQFF
TRBJ2-2 | TRBV29-1 | NA | TGCAGCGTTGAAGCCACTAGTTCCGGGGAGCTGTTTTTT | CSVEATSSGELFF
TRBJ2-7 | TRBV7-6 | TRBD1 | TGTGCCAGCAGCTCCGGGACAGGGTACGAGCAGTACTTC | CASSSGTGYEQYF
TRBJ2-7 | TRBV18 | TRBD1 | TGTGCCAGCTCACTTGGACAGGAATTCTACGAGCAGTACTTC | CASSLGQEFYEQYF
TRBJ2-1 | TRBV9 | NA | TGTGCCAGCAGCGGGGGTCAAGGGGGTATTTACAATGAGCAGTTCTTC | CASSGGQGGIYNEQFF
TRBJ1-6 | TRBV7-9 | TRBD1 | TGTGCCAGCAGCTTAGTAGGGACAGGGGATTCACCCCTCCACTTT | CASSLVGTGDSPLHF
TRBJ2-5 | TRBV19 | TRBD1 | TGTGCCAGTAGTGCCGGGACAGGGTACCAAGAGACCCAGTACTTC | CASSAGTGYQETQYF
TRBJ2-7 | TRBV5-1 | TRBD2 | TGCGCCAGCAGCTTGGGACTAGCGGGAACCTACGAGCAGTACTTC | CASSLGLAGTYEQYF
TRBJ2-1 | TRBV28 | TRBD2 | TGTGCCAGCCTGACGGGACTAGCGGGAGGGAATGAGCAGTTCTTC | CASLTGLAGGNEQFF
TRBJ2-7 | TRBV7-9 | NA | TGTGCCAGCAGCGACGGAGATAGAGGCTCCTACGAGCAGTACTTC | CASSDGDRGSYEQYF
TRBJ1-6 | TRBV30 | NA | TGTGCCTGGAGTGAAACAAGATATAATTCACCCCTCCACTTT | CAWSETRYNSPLHF
TRBJ2-1 | TRBV10-3 | TRBD2 | TGTGCCATCAGTGATGTCGGCGGGAGTAGGAATGAGCAGTTCTTC | CAISDVGGSRNEQFF
TRBJ2-1 | TRBV28 | TRBD2 | TGTGCCAGCAGTTCAAGACTAGCGGAGCAATACAATGAGCAGTTCTTC | CASSSRLAEQYNEQFF
TRBJ2-7 | TRBV7-2 | NA | TGTGCCAGCAGCCGCGCCCGAGGCGAGCAGTACTTC | CASSRARGEQYF
TRBJ2-3 | TRBV13 | TRBD2 | TGTGCCAGCAGCCCACGGACTAGCGGGAGCCCAGATACGCAGTATTTT | CASSPRTSGSPDTQYF
TRBJ2-3 | TRBV7-2 | NA | TGTGCCAGCAGCTCCCCGACACTAGATACGCAGTATTTT | CASSSPTLDTQYF
TRBJ2-7 | TRBV27 | TRBD1 | TGTGCCAGCAACCTCAGGACAGGGAGCATAGACGAGCAGTACTTC | CASNLRTGSIDEQYF
TRBJ2-7 | TRBV27 | TRBD2 | TGTGCCAGCAGTTTGGGGGGGTTCGACGAGCAGTACTTC | CASSLGGFDEQYF
TRBJ2-7 | TRBV11-2 | TRBD2 | TGTGCCAGCAAACTAGCGGGCTACGAGCAGTACTTC | CASKLAGYEQYF
TRBJ2-3 | TRBV2 | NA | TGTGCCAGCACTTTAGAGGCGGAGCCCACAGATACGCAGTATTTT | CASTLEAEPTDTQYF
TRBJ2-3 | TRBV4-1 | TRBD2 | TGCGCCAGCAGCCAAGGTAATAGCGGGAGGACAGATACGCAGTATTTT | CASSQGNSGRTDTQYF
TRBJ1-4 | TRBV10-3 | TRBD1 | TGTGCCATCGGGCAGGGGGATAATGAAAAACTGTTTTTT | CAIGQGDNEKLFF